The 11 T cell receptor beta chains below come from one sample, sequenced in a study of pediatric ulcerative colitis. Rectal tissue came from one to two pinch biopsies taken at colonoscopy. Produced via immunoSEQ multiplex PCR; TCRdb's table is partial and in-frame only. The table has tens of thousands of clones, over 70% seen once; the top ten hold over 8.5%. The sequenced sample was gut tissue. The origin of the receptors is a boy younger than 18 with severe ulcerative colitis.

For the CDR3, the DNA is TGTGCCAGTGCGGACGGGACCCGAGTCTATGGCTACACCTTC. Its translation is CASADGTRVYGYTF. This chain links TRBV6-1 with TRBJ1-2; weak D call: TRBD1 (5 bases). Trimming cost V 9 bases and J 4 bases, with 18 bases left between them. The CDR3 sequence is 14 residues long. CDR1 MNHNS and CDR2 SASEGT come from the germline V gene.

The genes are TRBV28 and TRBJ2-7; D gene uncertain. The CDR3 consists of 14 residues. V shed 2 bases and J shed 2 bases, with 10 bases lying between them. Per the germline V gene, CDR1 is MDHEN and CDR2 is SYDVKM. The CDR3, as DNA: TGTGCCAGCAGTTTAACCGCCACGGCCTACGAGCAGTACTTC. Translating it yields CASSLTATAYEQYF. The whole variable domain, filled in from reference TRBV28 and TRBJ2-7, reads DVKVTQSSRYLVKRTGEKVFLECVQDMDHENMFWYRQDPGLGLRLIYFSYDVKMKEKGDIPEGYSVSREKKERFSLILESASTNQTSMYLCASSLTATAYEQYFGPGTRLTVT.

The CDR3 DNA follows: TGTGCCAGCAGCGGGGCCCCAAGCTCCTACAATGAGCAGTTCTTC. This sequence encodes CASSGAPSSYNEQFF. The chain links TRBV7-8 to TRBJ2-1, with D possibly matching TRBD1 (5 bases). Between the trimmed V and J ends, which lost 5 bases and 0 bases, there was a span of 11 bases. Germline CDR1 is SGHVS and CDR2 is FQNEAQ. This CDR3 is 15 amino acids long.

The rearrangement links TRBV9 to TRBJ2-3, with D possibly being TRBD1 or TRBD2 (5 bases each). Germline loops: CDR1 SGDLS, CDR2 YYNGEE. Trimming left V 3 bases short and J 3 bases short, with 14 bases between. CDR3 size: 15 residues. The DNA for the CDR3 is TGTGCCAGCAGCGGAGGGGTGCGAGAGACAGATACGCAGTATTTT. Amino acids: CASSGGVRETDTQYF.

This chain uses TRBV28 with TRBJ1-6; no definite D call. The CDR3 consists of 17 residues. Between the trimmed V and J ends, which lost 4 bases and 0 bases, there was a span of 13 bases. Per the germline V gene, CDR1 is MDHEN and CDR2 is SYDVKM. The CDR3 protein is CASSSRDVSSYNSPLHF. CDR3 in DNA: TGTGCCAGCAGTTCTCGCGACGTCAGCTCCTATAATTCACCCCTCCACTTT.

The J gene is TRBJ2-2, the V gene TRBV19; unclear D gene. CDR3 size: 14 residues. The germline gives CDR1 LNHDA, CDR2 SQIVND (reference sequence). V lost 2 bases and J 3 bases, leaving 7 bases between the germline ends. The CDR3 protein is CASSIRTDTGELFF. For the CDR3, the DNA is TGTGCCAGTAGTATAAGGACCGACACCGGGGAGCTGTTTTTT.

The chain has TRBV4-1 and TRBJ2-7; D is ambiguous. Germline V gene data show CDR1 as MGHRA and CDR2 as YSYEKL. The CDR3 contains 15 residues. V was clipped by 1 base and J by 3 bases, with 13 bases between them. The CDR3 DNA reads TGCGCCAGCAGCCAAGCTCAAACAATAAGCTACGAGCAGTACTTC. The encoded protein is CASSQAQTISYEQYF.

In DNA, the CDR3 is TGTGCCAGCAGCCCCCGCCTGGGGGAAGAGGGCACTGAAGCTTTCTTT. As protein: CASSPRLGEEGTEAFF. The V call is TRBV7-9, the J call TRBJ1-1, with D tentatively TRBD1 (5 bases). Germline V gene sequence: CDR1 SEHNR, CDR2 FQNEAQ (reference sequence). This CDR3 has 16 amino acids. Trimming stripped 5 bases from V and 4 bases from J, with 20 bases between.

This chain uses TRBV7-3 with TRBJ2-3; 16 bases map to TRBD2. V trimming: 5 bases; J trimming: 7 bases; junction bases outside the gene matches: 6. The CDR3 runs 16 residues. Germline assignment: CDR1 SGHTA and CDR2 FQGTGA. Here the CDR3 DNA reads TGTGCCAGCAGCCCCCCGGGACTAGCGGGGGGGAATACGCAGTATTTT. This gives the protein CASSPPGLAGGNTQYF.

The sample holds a few counts of this clone. The V gene is TRBV30, the J gene TRBJ1-3; 7 bases are a match to TRBD1. The J segment lost 8 bases and the V segment lost 2 bases, leaving 6 bases of the junction unmatched. The CDR3 contains 13 residues. Germline V CDR1 and CDR2: GTSNPN, SVGIG (reference sequence). As DNA, the CDR3 is TGTGCCTGGAGTCGACAGGGAGCAGACACCATATATTTT. Amino acid sequence: CAWSRQGADTIYF.

This clone is classed as medium-sized (0.01 to 0.1%). The chain has TRBV5-1 and TRBJ1-5; D is possibly TRBD1 (5 bases). Trimming removed 4 bases at V and 2 bases at J, with 16 bases between. The germline V gene encodes CDR1 SGHRS and CDR2 YFSETQ. The CDR3 runs 16 residues. The CDR3 loop reads CASSPGPRVGNQPQHF. The CDR3 nucleotides read TGCGCCAGCAGCCCTGGCCCCAGGGTGGGCAATCAGCCCCAGCATTTT.